A single sample gave rise to the 10 T cell receptor beta chains below, sequenced in a study of blood T cell repertoires in COVID-19. This table comes from immunoSEQ multiplex PCR, and its TCRdb copy is limited to in-frame clones, with some not included. The sample records roughly 500,000 clones, 75% to 90% being singletons. The sequenced sample was peripheral blood. All receptors derive from a human donor in a cohort sampled during active COVID-19.

This chain uses TRBV6-4 with TRBJ2-5, with 11 bases lining up with TRBD1. The germline gives CDR1 MRHNA, CDR2 SNTAGT. The J segment lost 4 bases and the V segment lost 3 bases, leaving 10 bases of the junction unmatched. The CDR3 is 17 residues long. The CDR3: CASSERTGGQVRETQYF. The CDR3 DNA follows: TGTGCCAGCAGTGAGCGGACAGGGGGCCAGGTACGAGAGACCCAGTACTTC.

This chain joins TRBV9 and TRBJ2-7, with 7 bases matching TRBD1. Germline trimming cut 7 bases from V and 1 base from J; bases unmatched to any gene: 11. Per the germline V gene, CDR1 is SGDLS and CDR2 is YYNGEE. This CDR3 spans 15 amino acids. The CDR3 DNA reads as TGTGCCAGCGGAATCGGGACAGATATTTCCTACGAGCAGTACTTC. This gives the protein CASGIGTDISYEQYF.

The DNA of the CDR3 is TGTGCCATCAGTGAGTCTACAGAGCAGTACTTC. It codes for CAISESTEQYF. V gene TRBV10-3 combines with J gene TRBJ2-7, with D unclear. The CDR3 extends over 11 amino acids. The V and J ends lost 0 bases and 7 bases respectively, with 4 bases between them. Germline lookup yields CDR1 ENHRY and CDR2 SYGVKD.

The chain carries TRBV27 and TRBJ2-2, with TRBD1 identical over 7 bases. CDR3 length equals 15 residues. Germline CDR1 reads MNHEY; CDR2 reads SMNVEV (reference sequence). Trimming removed 5 bases from V and 6 bases from J; junction bases left unmatched: 9. CDR3 in amino acids: CASSPLTGVSGELFF. CDR3 bases: TGTGCCAGCAGTCCACTAACAGGGGTTTCCGGGGAGCTGTTTTTT.

In regard to this clone: The same CDR3 arises from other DNA sequences in this sample as well. This chain uses TRBV28 with TRBJ2-1, with TRBD2 matching 8 bases. CDR1 MDHEN and CDR2 SYDVKM come from the germline V gene. The CDR3 totals 16 residues. Trimming removed 3 bases from V and 1 base from J; junction bases left unmatched: 5. This chain's CDR3 is CASSFLTGGSYNEQFF. The CDR3 nucleotides are TGTGCCAGCAGTTTTCTTACGGGAGGGTCCTACAATGAGCAGTTCTTC.

The CDR3, as DNA: TGTGCCACGGATACAGGGAATCAGCCCCAGCATTTT. This encodes CATDTGNQPQHF. The V call is TRBV28, the J call TRBJ1-5; maybe TRBD1 (6 bases). Germline V gene sequence: CDR1 MDHEN, CDR2 SYDVKM. The CDR3 totals 12 residues. Deletions cut 10 bases from V and 4 bases from J, with 11 bases between.

V and J are TRBV7-2 and TRBJ1-5; weak D call: TRBD1 (5 bases). Germline CDR1 is SGHTA and CDR2 is FQGNSA. With 7 bases removed from V and 0 bases from J, the gap between germline ends came to 16 bases. The CDR3 covers 16 residues. DNA of the CDR3: TGTGCCAGCACCTATATGATCAGGGTTAGCAATCAGCCCCAGCATTTT. This codes for CASTYMIRVSNQPQHF.

V and J are TRBV12-5 and TRBJ2-7; TRBD1 might be the D (6 bases). The V and J ends lost 2 bases and 3 bases respectively, with 20 bases between them. The CDR3 runs 17 residues. Germline CDR1 LGHNT, CDR2 FRNRAP. The CDR3 sequence: CASGLILRVAGDYEQYF. The CDR3 DNA follows: TGTGCTAGTGGTTTGATCTTAAGGGTCGCAGGGGACTACGAGCAGTACTTC.

Regarding this clone: The conserved final phenylalanine or tryptophan is absent from the CDR3, which likely points to a read error. The limits of the CDR3 on the DNA are not certain, so only TCRdb's listed CDR3 is given. V is TRBV21-1 and J is TRBJ2-7; the table's D call, TRBD2, was not checked against the DNA. TRBV21-1 is designated a pseudogene. With termini counted, the CDR3 has 15 amino acids. The CDR3 loop is CASKTKIAGPAEQYL.

The chain uses TRBV15 and TRBJ1-1; the D gene is possibly TRBD1 (6 bases). The CDR3 consists of 14 residues. V lost 5 bases and J lost 6, with 16 bases in between. Germline V gene data show CDR1 as LNHNV and CDR2 as YYDKDF (reference sequence). This CDR3 is CATSVLDRRAEAFF. The DNA of the CDR3 is TGTGCCACCAGCGTTTTGGACAGACGCGCTGAAGCTTTCTTT.